This T cell receptor beta chain was retrieved from a study of CD8 T cells in Susac syndrome. The CDR3 contains 14 residues. J gave up 4 bases and V 5 bases, and 8 bases lay outside the gene matches. Germline-derived CDR1 and CDR2 are SEHNR and FQNEAQ (reference sequence). Reverse transcription of about 0.45 to 1 ug RNA used random hexamers. The authors amplified TCR beta CDR3 across 54 Vbeta and 13 Jbeta using immunoSEQ multiplex PCR. TCRdb used MiXCR to reprocess the immunoSEQ multiplex PCR reads, holding one entry per CDR3 protein. This sample has some 190,000 distinct CDR3 sequences, with approximately 95% found just once. The authors carried out high-throughput sequencing of TCR beta. They applied it to CD8+ and CD4+ T cells obtained from blood. Negative isolation yielded CD8+ and CD4+ T cells; FACS enriched TEMRA cells.

The rearrangement links TRBV7-9 to TRBJ2-7; 7 bases are a match to TRBD1. Input material: CD4+ T cells from PBMCs. This sequence originates from a human donor in good health. CDR3: CASSARDSAYEQYF. CDR3 nucleotide sequence: TGTGCCAGCAGCGCCCGGGACAGCGCTTACGAGCAGTACTTC.